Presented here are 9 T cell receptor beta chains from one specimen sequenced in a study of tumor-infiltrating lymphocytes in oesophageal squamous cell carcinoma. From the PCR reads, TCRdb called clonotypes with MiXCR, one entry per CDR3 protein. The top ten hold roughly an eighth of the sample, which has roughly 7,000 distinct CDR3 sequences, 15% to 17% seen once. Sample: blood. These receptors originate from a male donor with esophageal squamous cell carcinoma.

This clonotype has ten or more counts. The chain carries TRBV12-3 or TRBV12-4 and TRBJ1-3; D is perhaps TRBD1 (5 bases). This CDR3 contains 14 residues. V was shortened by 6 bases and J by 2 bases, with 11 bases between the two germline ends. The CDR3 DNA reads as TGTGCCAGCAGAAGCGAGACAGCTGGAAACACCATATATTTT. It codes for CASRSETAGNTIYF.

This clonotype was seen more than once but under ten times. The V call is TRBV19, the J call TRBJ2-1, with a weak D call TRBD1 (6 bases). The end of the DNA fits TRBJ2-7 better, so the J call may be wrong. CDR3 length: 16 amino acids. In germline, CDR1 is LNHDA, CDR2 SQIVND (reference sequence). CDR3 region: CASSPPGARASYEQYF. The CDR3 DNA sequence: TGTGCCAGTAGTCCCCCAGGGGCCAGGGCCTCCTACGAGCAGTACTTC.

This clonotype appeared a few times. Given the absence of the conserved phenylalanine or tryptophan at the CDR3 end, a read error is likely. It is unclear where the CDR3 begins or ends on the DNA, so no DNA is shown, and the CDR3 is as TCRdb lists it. Here the CDR3 reads CASSPTNRQ. The V and J genes are TRBV7-2 and TRBJ2-6; the tabulated D call, TRBD1, remains unverified against the DNA. Germline values: CDR1 SGHTA, CDR2 FQGNSA. Counting both end residues, the CDR3 totals 9 amino acids.

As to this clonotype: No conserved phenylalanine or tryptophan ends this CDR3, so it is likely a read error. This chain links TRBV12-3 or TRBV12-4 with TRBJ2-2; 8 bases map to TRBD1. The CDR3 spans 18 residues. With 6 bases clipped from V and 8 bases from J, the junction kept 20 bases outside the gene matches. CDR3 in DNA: TGTGCCAGCAGCCCCGCCGGCGGTACAGGGGGTAGCACGGGGGAGCTGTTTTTG. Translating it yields CASSPAGGTGGSTGELFL.

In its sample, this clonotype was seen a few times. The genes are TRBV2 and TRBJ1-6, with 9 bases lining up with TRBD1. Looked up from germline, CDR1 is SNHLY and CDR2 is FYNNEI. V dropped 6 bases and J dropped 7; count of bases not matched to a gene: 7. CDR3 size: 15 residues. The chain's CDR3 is CASSERQGENSPLHF. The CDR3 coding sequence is TGTGCCAGCAGCGAAAGACAGGGGGAAAATTCACCCCTCCACTTT.

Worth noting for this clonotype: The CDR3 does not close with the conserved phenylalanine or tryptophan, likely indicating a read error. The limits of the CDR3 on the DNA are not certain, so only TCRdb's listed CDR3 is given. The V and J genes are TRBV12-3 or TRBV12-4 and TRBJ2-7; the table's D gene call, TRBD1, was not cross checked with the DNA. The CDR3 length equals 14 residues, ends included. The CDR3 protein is CASSRTAYEQYFGN.

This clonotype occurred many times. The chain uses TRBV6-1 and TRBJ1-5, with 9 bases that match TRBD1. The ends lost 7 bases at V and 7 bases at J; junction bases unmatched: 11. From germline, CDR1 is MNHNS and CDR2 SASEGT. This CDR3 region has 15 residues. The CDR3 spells CASTMDRGMRQPQHF. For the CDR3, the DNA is TGTGCCAGCACCATGGACAGGGGAATGCGACAGCCCCAGCATTTT.

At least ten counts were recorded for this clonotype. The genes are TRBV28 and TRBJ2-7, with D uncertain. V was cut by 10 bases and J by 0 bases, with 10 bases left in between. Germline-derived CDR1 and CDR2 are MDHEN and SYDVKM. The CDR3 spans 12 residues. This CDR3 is CATGPSSYEQYF. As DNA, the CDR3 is TGTGCCACAGGCCCTTCCTCCTACGAGCAGTACTTC. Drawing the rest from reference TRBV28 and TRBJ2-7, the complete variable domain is DVKVTQSSRYLVKRTGEKVFLECVQDMDHENMFWYRQDPGLGLRLIYFSYDVKMKEKGDIPEGYSVSREKKERFSLILESASTNQTSMYLCATGPSSYEQYFGPGTRLTVT.

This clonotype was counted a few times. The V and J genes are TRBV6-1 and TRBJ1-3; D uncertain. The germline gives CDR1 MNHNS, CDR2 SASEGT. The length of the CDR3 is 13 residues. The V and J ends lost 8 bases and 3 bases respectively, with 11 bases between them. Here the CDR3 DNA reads TGTGCCAGCGCCAAGGACTATGGAAACACCATATATTTT. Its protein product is CASAKDYGNTIYF.